This T cell receptor beta chain was captured by sequencing in a study of CD8+CD57+ T cells in acquired aplastic anemia. Study summary: Healthy CD8+ samples averaged around 10 million reads.

It was genomic DNA that served as the template for profiling TCR beta VDJ and CDR3. From the reads, TCRdb called clonotypes with MiXCR, one entry per CDR3 protein. The table shows 100,000 to 150,000 distinct CDR3 sequences, with 48% occurring only once. This clonotype was seen more than once but under ten times. Antigen: not known. Study-wide points: For CD8+ Simpson's diversity, patients and controls showed no significant difference. Overlap between patients and controls comprised 25 to 30 CD8+ CDR3 sequences.

The CDR3 sequence is 13 residues long. V lost 3 bases to trimming and J lost 5 bases; unmatched junction nucleotides: 0. Germline V lookup: CDR1 SGHTA, CDR2 FQGTGA. The material sequenced was sorted CD4+, CD8+, or CD8+CD57+ T cells (not recorded which) from PBMCs. The V gene is TRBV7-3, the J gene TRBJ2-1, with 8 positions matching TRBD1. The receptor was isolated from a human donor in good health, serving as a control. The CDR3 DNA reads as TGTGCCAGCAGCTTGACAGGGGACAATGAGCAGTTCTTC. It translates to CASSLTGDNEQFF.